This record covers a single TCR beta chain. The antigen remains unidentified. Measured with immunoSEQ multiplex PCR; TCRdb has only the in-frame clones, and not every one. Here the sample spans 180,000 or so clones, 70% to 90% being singletons. The sample originates from a study of T cell responses to AZD1222 COVID-19 vaccine. The germline V gene has CDR1 SGHNT and CDR2 YYREEE (reference sequence). J was trimmed by 3 bases and V by 7 bases; bases with no gene match: 7. There are 14 residues in the CDR3. The study, taken as a whole, reports: Baseline serology detected seropositivity in only six AZD1222 recipients. Spike-specific TCR breadth and depth rose after two AZD1222 doses. Sampling captured repertoires only after the peak T cell response.

The sequenced sample was peripheral blood, obtained 28 days after the second AZD1222 dose. The origin of this receptor is an adult who received the AZD1222 COVID-19 vaccine. The chain couples TRBV5-4 to TRBJ2-3, with 8 bases aligning to TRBD2. This CDR3 reads CASLTGGRTDTQYF. CDR3 DNA sequence: TGTGCCAGCCTCACGGGAGGGAGAACAGATACGCAGTATTTT.